Sequencing of this T cell receptor (beta chain) was carried out in a study of cytomegalovirus exposure and HLA in healthy donors. Findings and limits, study-wide: Most TCR beta V segments were productive about 87% or about 30% of the time in an earlier analysis. Within the data, a cluster of highly shared sequence variants was likely a sequencing artifact. Later on, analysis showed that most CMV-associated TCR beta chains appeared to be HLA-restricted.

This clone was seen just once. Antigen unknown. PCR amplification relied on 60 Vbeta primers (plus 13 Jbeta primers). Using immunoSEQ multiplex PCR, the repertoire was profiled, and TCRdb retains in-frame clones only, with some absent. The table has tens of thousands of clones, around three quarters seen once. The V and J ends lost 1 base and 1 base respectively, with 13 bases between them. This CDR3 contains 16 residues. Germline V lookup: CDR1 MGHDK, CDR2 SYGVNS. J is TRBJ2-5 and V is TRBV25-1; a weak D match, TRBD2 (6 bases). The sequenced material came from PBMCs. This clonotype originated in a man aged 18 to 35 in good health and CMV-seropositive. This CDR3 reads CASSESLRGFQETQYF. CDR3 DNA: TGTGCCAGCAGTGAATCCTTGCGGGGATTCCAAGAGACCCAGTACTTC.